This T cell receptor beta chain was recovered during a study of a mutant IDH1 vaccine in newly diagnosed glioma. Whole-study context: Receipt of radiotherapy, temozolomide, or both preceded the study, and most received both. Findings of the study overall: Altogether, around 93% of patients exhibited vaccine-induced immune responses. Variations in leading peripheral T cell clonotypes appeared to have no connection with pseudoprogression.

The time point is: baseline, week 1 (first vaccination visit). The treatment here: pre-vaccination baseline after standard-of-care therapy. Patients carried new grade 3 or 4 IDH1-mutant astrocytomas lacking nuclear ATRX. Trimming took off 4 bases at V and 0 bases at J, with 4 bases between the two ends. The CDR3 sequence is 12 residues long. Per germline, CDR1 SGHNT and CDR2 YYREEE (reference sequence). Concerning this clone itself: What it binds is unknown.

The table came from immunoSEQ multiplex PCR; TCRdb's copy has only in-frame clones and leaves some out. The repertoire includes 50,000 to 75,000 clones, approximately 92% of them detected once, and approximately 2.4% sits in the top ten. This sequence was found in a man aged 45-60 years with glioma. The gene calls are TRBV5-4 and TRBJ1-1; D gene ambiguous. Sequencing used PBMCs, obtained from a glioma patient treated with radiotherapy, temozolomide or both. The CDR3 region is CASSRLNTEAFF. DNA for the CDR3: TGTGCCAGCAGCCGGCTGAACACTGAAGCTTTCTTT.